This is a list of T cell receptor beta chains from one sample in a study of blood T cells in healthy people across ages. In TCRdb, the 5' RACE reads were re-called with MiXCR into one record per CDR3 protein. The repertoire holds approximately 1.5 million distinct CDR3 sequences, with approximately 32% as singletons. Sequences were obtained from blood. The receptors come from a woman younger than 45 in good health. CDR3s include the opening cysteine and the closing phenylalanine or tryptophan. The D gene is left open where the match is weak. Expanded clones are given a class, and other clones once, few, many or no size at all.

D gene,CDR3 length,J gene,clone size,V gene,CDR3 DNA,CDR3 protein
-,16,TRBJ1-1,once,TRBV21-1,TGTGCCAGCTCTAGGGGTAAACTGATCATGAACACTGAAGCTTTCTTT,CASSRGKLIMNTEAFF
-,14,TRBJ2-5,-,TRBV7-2,TGTGCCAGCAGTCGTCCGGTGCGCCAAGAGACCCAGTACTTC,CASSRPVRQETQYF
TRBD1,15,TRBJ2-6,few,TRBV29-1,TGCAGCGTCCGACAGGGATATTCTGGGGCCAACGTCCTGACTTTC,CSVRQGYSGANVLTF
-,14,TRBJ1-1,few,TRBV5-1,TGCGCCAGCAGCTTCACGTTGATGAACACTGAAGCTTTCTTT,CASSFTLMNTEAFF
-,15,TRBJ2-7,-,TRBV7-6,TGTGCCAGCACCCTAGACTCGAGCTCCTACAATGAGCAGTACTTC,CASTLDSSSYNEQYF
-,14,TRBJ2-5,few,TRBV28,TGTGCCAGCGAGGGGGGAGCGAGGGGAGAGACCCAGTACTTC,CASEGGARGETQYF
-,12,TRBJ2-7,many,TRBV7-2,TGTGCCAGCAGCCCCAACCTTGGCGAGCAGTACTTC,CASSPNLGEQYF
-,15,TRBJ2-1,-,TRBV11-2,TGTGCCAGCAGCTTAGGGGGTGTTAGGTACAATGAGCAGTTCTTC,CASSLGGVRYNEQFF
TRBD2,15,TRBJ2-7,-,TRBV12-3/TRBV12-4,TGTGCCAGCAGTGCGAAGGGACTAGCGGGAACCGAGCAGTACTTC,CASSAKGLAGTEQYF
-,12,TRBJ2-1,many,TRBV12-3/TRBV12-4,TGTGCCAGCAGCCTCAGGTGGGAGAAGCAGTTCTTC,CASSLRWEKQFF
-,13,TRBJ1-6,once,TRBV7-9,TGTGCCAGCAGCTCAGATGCCGGCTCACCCCTCCACTTT,CASSSDAGSPLHF
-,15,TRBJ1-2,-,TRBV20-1,TGCAGTGCTACTACCTTGACAGGATTTAACTATGGCTACACCTTC,CSATTLTGFNYGYTF
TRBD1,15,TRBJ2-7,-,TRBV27,TGTGCCAGCAGTTCATCCCGGGACAGTTTCTACGAGCAGTACTTC,CASSSSRDSFYEQYF
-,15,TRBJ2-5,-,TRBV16,TGTGCCAGCAGCCAATTTGGCTCGAAGGAAGAGACCCAGTACTTC,CASSQFGSKEETQYF
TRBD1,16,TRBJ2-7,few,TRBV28,TGTGCCAGCAGTCCGCCGGGGGACAGGGGCACCTACGAGCAGTACTTC,CASSPPGDRGTYEQYF
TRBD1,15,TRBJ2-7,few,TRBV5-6,TGTGCCAGCAGCTTGAAGCCAGGGGGCTCCTACGAGCAGTACTTC,CASSLKPGGSYEQYF
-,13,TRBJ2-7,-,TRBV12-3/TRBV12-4,TGTACCAGCAGTCGAGGGGGAGAGTACGAGCAGTACTTC,CTSSRGGEYEQYF
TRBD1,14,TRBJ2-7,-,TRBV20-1,TGCAGTGCTAGTATTACAGGGGGCTCCTACGAGCAGTACTTC,CSASITGGSYEQYF
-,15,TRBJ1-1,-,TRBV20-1,TGCAGCGTCTCTAGTAGAGGGGCCCTTAACACTGAAGCTTTCTTT,CSVSSRGALNTEAFF
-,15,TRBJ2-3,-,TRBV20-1,TGCAGTGCCAGGAGGCGCGGGACTAGCACAGATACGCAGTATTTT,CSARRRGTSTDTQYF
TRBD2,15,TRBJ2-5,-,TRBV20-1,TGCAGTGCCCTGCGGCTAGCGGGAGCCGGAGAGACCCAGTACTTC,CSALRLAGAGETQYF
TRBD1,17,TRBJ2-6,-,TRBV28,TGTGCCAGCAGCCAGACAGGGCCTGGTAGAGGGGCCAACGTCCTGACTTTC,CASSQTGPGRGANVLTF
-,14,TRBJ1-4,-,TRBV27,TGTGCCAGCAGTTTTGGAGGGGGTAATGAAAAACTGTTTTTT,CASSFGGGNEKLFF
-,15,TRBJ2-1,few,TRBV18,TGTGCCAGCTCACTCCGGGACCCCCGACTAGTTGAGCAGTTCTTC,CASSLRDPRLVEQFF
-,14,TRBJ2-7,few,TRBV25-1,TGTGCCAGCAGTGACGTGAACGTGGCCTACGAGCAGTACTTC,CASSDVNVAYEQYF
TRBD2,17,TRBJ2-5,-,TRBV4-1,TGCGCCAGCGGCCCGGGGACTAGCGGGAGAGGGAGGGAGACCCAGTACTTC,CASGPGTSGRGRETQYF
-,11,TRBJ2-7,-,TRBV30,TGTGCCTGGACCGACAGGAGTCAGCAGTACTTC,CAWTDRSQQYF
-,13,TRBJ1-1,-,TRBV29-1,TGCAGCGTATGGACAGTCCTACAGACTGAAGCTTTCTTT,CSVWTVLQTEAFF
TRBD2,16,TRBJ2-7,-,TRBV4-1,TGCGCCAGCAGCCAAGAAGCCGGGACTAGCTACAATGAGCAGTACTTC,CASSQEAGTSYNEQYF
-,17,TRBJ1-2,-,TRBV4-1,TGCGCCAGCAGCGCTCGGACGGACATGACGCTTAACTATGGCTACACCTTC,CASSARTDMTLNYGYTF
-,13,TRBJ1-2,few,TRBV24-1,TGTGCCACCAGTACTGGCAGAACCTATGGCTACACCTTC,CATSTGRTYGYTF
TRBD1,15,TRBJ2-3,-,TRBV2,TGTGCCAGCAGTGATACAGGGGTTAGCACAGATACGCAGTATTTT,CASSDTGVSTDTQYF
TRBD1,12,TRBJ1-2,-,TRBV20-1,TGCAGTGCAACCCCGGGACAGCAAGGCTACACCTTC,CSATPGQQGYTF
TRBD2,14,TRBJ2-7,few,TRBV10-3,TGTGCCATCCAAAGGGGTAGCGGGAGCTACGAGCAGTACTTC,CAIQRGSGSYEQYF
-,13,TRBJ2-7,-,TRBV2,TGTGCCGGATCGGACAGTTTAGAAAGCGAGCAGTACTTC,CAGSDSLESEQYF
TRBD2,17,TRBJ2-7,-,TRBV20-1,TGCAGTGCTAGAGATGAACTAGCGGGAATCGGGACCTACGAGCAGTACTTC,CSARDELAGIGTYEQYF
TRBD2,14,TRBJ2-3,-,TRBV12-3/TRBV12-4,TGTGCCACAAGAGTAGCGGGGGGAGCAGATACGCAGTATTTT,CATRVAGGADTQYF
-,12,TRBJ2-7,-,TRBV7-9,TGTGCCAGTCAGTCCGATTACCACGAGCAGTACTTC,CASQSDYHEQYF
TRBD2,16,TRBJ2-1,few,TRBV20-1,TGCAGTGCTAGAGGGGGCGGGACTAGCGGGAGCCATGAGCAGTTCTTC,CSARGGGTSGSHEQFF
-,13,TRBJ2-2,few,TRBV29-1,TGCAGCGGGCTCCAGGGTGTCACCGGGGAGCTGTTTTTT,CSGLQGVTGELFF
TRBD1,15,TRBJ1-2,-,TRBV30,TGTGCCTGGGCCTCCCAGGGGGCGGTCGGCTATGGCTACACCTTC,CAWASQGAVGYGYTF
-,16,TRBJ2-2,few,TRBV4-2,TGTGCCAGCAGCTATATTCGGGGGATTGACACCGGGGAGCTGTTTTTT,CASSYIRGIDTGELFF
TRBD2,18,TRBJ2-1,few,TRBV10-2,TGCGCCAGCAGTGAGTCGACTCTGTCTAGCGGGAGGACGAATGAGCAGTTCTTC,CASSESTLSSGRTNEQFF
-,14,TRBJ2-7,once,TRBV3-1,TGTGCCAGCAGCCAATTCCGCAGACCCTACGAGCAGTACTTC,CASSQFRRPYEQYF
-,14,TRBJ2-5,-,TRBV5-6,TGTGCCAGCAGCTTGGATGGCGGGTCGGAGACCCAGTACTTC,CASSLDGGSETQYF
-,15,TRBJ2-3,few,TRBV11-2,TGTGCCAGCAGCTTATTCCAGAGTGGCACAGATACGCAGTATTTT,CASSLFQSGTDTQYF
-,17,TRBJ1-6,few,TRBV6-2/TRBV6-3,TGTGCCAGCAGTTACTCCTCGGCCCGCTCCTATAATTCACCCCTCCACTTT,CASSYSSARSYNSPLHF
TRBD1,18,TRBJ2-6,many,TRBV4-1,TGCGCCAGCAGCCAAAAAGGGGGCCGGGCCTCTGGGGCCAACGTCCTGACTTTC,CASSQKGGRASGANVLTF
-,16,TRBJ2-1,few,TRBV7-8,TGTGCCAGCAGCCCGTTTGACCTCAGCTCCTACAATGAGCAGTTCTTC,CASSPFDLSSYNEQFF
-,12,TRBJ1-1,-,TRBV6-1,TGTGCCAGCATCAAGGGTTATACTGAAGCTTTCTTT,CASIKGYTEAFF
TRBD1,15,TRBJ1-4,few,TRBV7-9,TGTGCCAGCAGCCAAATGGGACAGAGAAATGAAAAACTGTTTTTT,CASSQMGQRNEKLFF
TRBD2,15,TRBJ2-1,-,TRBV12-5,TGTGCTAGTGGAAAACTAGCGGGAGAAGGATATGAGCAGTTCTTC,CASGKLAGEGYEQFF
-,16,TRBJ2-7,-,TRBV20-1,TGCAGTGCTAGAGGCCTAACGGGCGGGACAAACTACGAGCAGTACTTC,CSARGLTGGTNYEQYF
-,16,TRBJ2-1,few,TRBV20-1,TGCAGTGCTAGCACTAGCATGAGTTGGGGATTGAATGAGCAGTTCTTC,CSASTSMSWGLNEQFF
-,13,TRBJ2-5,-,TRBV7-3,TGTGCCAGCAGCTTACGGGGGCTTGGGACCCAGTACTTC,CASSLRGLGTQYF
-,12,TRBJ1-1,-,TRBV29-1,TGCAGCGGGACGACAGAGTACACTGAAGCTTTCTTT,CSGTTEYTEAFF
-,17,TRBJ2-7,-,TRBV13,TGTGCCAGCAGCTTAGCCCTGGAGGGCGGTTCCTACAATGAGCAGTACTTC,CASSLALEGGSYNEQYF
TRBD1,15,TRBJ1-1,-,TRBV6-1,TGTGCCAGCAGTGCAGGCGGGACAGTGAACACTGAAGCTTTCTTT,CASSAGGTVNTEAFF
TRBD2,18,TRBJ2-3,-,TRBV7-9,TGTGCCAGCAGCTTGGGGCTAGCGGGGCTCGTGAGCACAGATACGCAGTATTTT,CASSLGLAGLVSTDTQYF
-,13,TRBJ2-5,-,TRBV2,TGTGCCAGCAACGGTGGGGGGTTCGAGACCCAGTACTTC,CASNGGGFETQYF